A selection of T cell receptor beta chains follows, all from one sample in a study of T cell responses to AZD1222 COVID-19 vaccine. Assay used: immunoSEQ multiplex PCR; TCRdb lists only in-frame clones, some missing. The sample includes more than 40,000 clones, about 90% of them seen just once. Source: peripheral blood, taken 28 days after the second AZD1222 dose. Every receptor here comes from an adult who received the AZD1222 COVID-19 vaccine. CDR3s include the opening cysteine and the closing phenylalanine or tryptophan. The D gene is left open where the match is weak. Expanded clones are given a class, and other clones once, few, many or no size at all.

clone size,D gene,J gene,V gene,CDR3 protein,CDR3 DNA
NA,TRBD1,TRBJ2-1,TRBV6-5,CASNKPGQGTNEQFF,TGTGCCAGCAATAAGCCGGGACAGGGGACTAATGAGCAGTTCTTC
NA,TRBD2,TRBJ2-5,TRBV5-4,CASSPGLAGDPRETQYF,TGTGCCAGCAGCCCTGGACTAGCGGGGGACCCCAGAGAGACCCAGTACTTC
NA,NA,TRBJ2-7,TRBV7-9,CASSLPGRSEQYF,TGTGCCAGCAGCTTACCAGGGCGGTCCGAGCAGTACTTC
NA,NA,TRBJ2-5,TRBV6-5,CASMSGSETQYF,TGTGCCAGCATGTCCGGGTCGGAGACCCAGTACTTC
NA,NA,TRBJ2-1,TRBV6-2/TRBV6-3,CASSSLWAEQFF,TGTGCCAGCAGCTCCCTTTGGGCCGAGCAGTTCTTC
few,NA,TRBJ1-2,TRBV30,CAWSVKAHYGYTF,TGTGCCTGGAGTGTAAAGGCCCACTATGGCTACACCTTC
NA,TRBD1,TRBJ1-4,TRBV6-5,CASSSSQGTLFF,TGTGCCAGCAGTTCTTCACAGGGGACACTGTTTTTT
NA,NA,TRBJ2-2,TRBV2,CASSDGSTNTGELFF,TGTGCCAGCAGTGATGGGAGTACGAACACCGGGGAGCTGTTTTTT
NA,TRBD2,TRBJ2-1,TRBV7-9,CASSPKGLRGVNEQFF,TGTGCCAGCAGCCCGAAGGGACTACGGGGGGTTAATGAGCAGTTCTTC
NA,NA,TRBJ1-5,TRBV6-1,CASSEGRGGDQPQHF,TGTGCCAGCAGTGAAGGGAGGGGAGGGGATCAGCCCCAGCATTTT
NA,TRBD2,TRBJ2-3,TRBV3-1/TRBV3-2,CASSLLADTQYF,TGTGCCAGCAGCCTACTAGCGGATACGCAGTATTTT
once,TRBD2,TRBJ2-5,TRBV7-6,CASSLGQGLAGQETQYF,TGTGCCAGCAGCTTAGGCCAGGGACTAGCGGGACAAGAGACCCAGTACTTC
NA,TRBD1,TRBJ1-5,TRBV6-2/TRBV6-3,CASSYARQGPHNQPQHF,TGTGCCAGCAGTTACGCCCGACAGGGTCCCCACAATCAGCCCCAGCATTTT
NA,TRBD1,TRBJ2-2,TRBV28,CASIPRDRQNTGELFF,TGTGCCAGCATACCCAGGGACAGACAAAACACCGGGGAGCTGTTTTTT
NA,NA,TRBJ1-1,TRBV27,CASSEVPMNTEAFF,TGTGCCAGCAGCGAGGTACCGATGAACACTGAAGCTTTCTTT
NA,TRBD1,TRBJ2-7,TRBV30,CAWTTGALYEQYF,TGTGCCTGGACGACAGGGGCACTATACGAGCAGTACTTC
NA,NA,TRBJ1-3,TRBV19,CASSILGASGNTIYF,TGTGCCAGTAGTATTCTGGGGGCCTCTGGAAACACCATATATTTT
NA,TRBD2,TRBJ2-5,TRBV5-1,CASSRSGQSEYF,TGCGCCAGCAGCCGTAGCGGGCAGTCCGAGTACTTC
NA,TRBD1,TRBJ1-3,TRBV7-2,CASSLYRGNSGNTIYF,TGTGCCAGCAGCTTGTACAGGGGGAACTCTGGAAACACCATATATTTT
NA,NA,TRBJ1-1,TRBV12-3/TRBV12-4,CASSFNTEAFF,TGTGCCAGCAGTTTTAACACTGAAGCTTTCTTT
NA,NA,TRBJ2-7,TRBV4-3,CASSQGLQGAQYF,TGCGCCAGCAGCCAGGGCCTTCAAGGCGCTCAGTACTTC
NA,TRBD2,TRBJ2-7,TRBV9,CASSVEVGGTYEQYF,TGTGCCAGCAGCGTAGAGGTGGGGGGGACCTACGAGCAGTACTTC
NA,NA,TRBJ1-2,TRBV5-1,CASSMDSNYGYTF,TGCGCCAGCAGCATGGACAGTAACTATGGCTACACCTTC
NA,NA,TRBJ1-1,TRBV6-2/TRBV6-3,CASSLAAGVAFF,TGTGCCAGCAGTTTAGCGGCAGGGGTAGCTTTCTTT
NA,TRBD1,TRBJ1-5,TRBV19,CASSTPQGGNQPQHF,TGTGCCAGTAGTACGCCTCAGGGGGGGAATCAGCCCCAGCATTTT
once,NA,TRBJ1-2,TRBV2,CASSGFGLEGDFGYGYTF,TGTGCCAGCAGTGGTTTCGGGCTAGAGGGGGATTTTGGGTATGGCTACACCTTC
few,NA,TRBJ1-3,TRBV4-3,CASSQDTQGGYSSGNTIYF,TGCGCCAGCAGCCAAGATACACAGGGTGGGTATTCCTCTGGAAACACCATATATTTT
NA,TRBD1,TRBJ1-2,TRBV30,CAWKGDRDGGYTF,TGTGCCTGGAAAGGGGACAGGGACGGTGGCTACACCTTC
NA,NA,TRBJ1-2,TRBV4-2,CASSQVGRDGYTF,TGTGCCAGCAGCCAAGTGGGGAGGGATGGCTACACCTTC
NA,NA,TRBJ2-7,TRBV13,CASSPGPALGYEQYF,TGTGCCAGCAGTCCCGGGCCAGCCTTAGGCTACGAGCAGTACTTC
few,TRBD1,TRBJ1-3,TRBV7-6,CASSSTSLTGAGNTIYF,TGTGCCAGCAGCTCCACTTCCCTGACAGGGGCAGGAAACACCATATATTTT
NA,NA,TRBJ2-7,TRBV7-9,CASSLQIYEQYF,TGTGCCAGCAGCTTGCAAATCTACGAGCAGTACTTC
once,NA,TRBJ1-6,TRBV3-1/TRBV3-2,CASSPLSYNSPLHF,TGTGCCAGCAGCCCCCTGAGCTATAATTCACCCCTCCACTTT
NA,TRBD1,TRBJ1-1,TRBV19,CASSIAGGVGTEAFF,TGTGCCAGTAGTATAGCAGGGGGCGTTGGCACTGAAGCTTTCTTT